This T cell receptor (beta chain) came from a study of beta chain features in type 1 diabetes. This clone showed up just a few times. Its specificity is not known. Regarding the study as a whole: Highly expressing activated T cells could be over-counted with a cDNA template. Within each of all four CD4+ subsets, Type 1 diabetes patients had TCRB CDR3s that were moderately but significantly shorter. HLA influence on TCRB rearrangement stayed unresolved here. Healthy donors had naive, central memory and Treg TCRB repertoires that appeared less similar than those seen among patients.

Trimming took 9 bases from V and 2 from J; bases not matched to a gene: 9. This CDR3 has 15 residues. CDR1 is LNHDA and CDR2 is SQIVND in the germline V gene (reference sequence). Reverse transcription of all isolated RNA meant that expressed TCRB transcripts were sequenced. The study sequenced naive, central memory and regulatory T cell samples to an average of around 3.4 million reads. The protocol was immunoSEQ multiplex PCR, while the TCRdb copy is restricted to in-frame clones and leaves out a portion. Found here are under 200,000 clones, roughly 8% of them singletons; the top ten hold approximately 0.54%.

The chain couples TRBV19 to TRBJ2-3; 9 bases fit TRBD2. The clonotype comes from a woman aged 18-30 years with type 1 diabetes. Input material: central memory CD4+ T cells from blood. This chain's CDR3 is CASPRRGGFTDTQYF. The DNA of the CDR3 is TGTGCCAGCCCAAGGCGGGGGGGCTTCACAGATACGCAGTATTTT.